The rows below give T cell receptor beta chains drawn from one sample of a study of T cell responses to AZD1222 COVID-19 vaccine. Assay: immunoSEQ multiplex PCR; the TCRdb copy retains only in-frame clones and omits some. The sample has about 100,000 clones; roughly 89% are singletons. The material was peripheral blood, obtained on day 0 of AZD1222 vaccination. The origin of the receptors is an adult in good health. Each CDR3 is given with its conserved first and last residue. The D gene is left open where the match is weak. Some rows mark clone size as missing; the rest say once, few, many or name a class of expanded clone.

V gene,J gene,D gene,clone size,CDR3 DNA,CDR3 protein
TRBV2,TRBJ1-1,-,-,TGTGCCAGCAGTAGACAGGTGGACACTGAAGCTTTCTTT,CASSRQVDTEAFF
TRBV7-9,TRBJ1-1,-,-,TGTGCCAGCAGCTTAGATACCCTGGGGGAAGCTTTCTTT,CASSLDTLGEAFF
TRBV29-1,TRBJ1-2,-,-,TGCAGCGTAGTGGCGTTGGGGAGGAACACCTTC,CSVVALGRNTF
TRBV6-1,TRBJ2-1,TRBD1,-,TGTGCCAGCAGTGCAGGAAGACAGGGGGGAACCCCATCCAATGAGCAGTTCTTC,CASSAGRQGGTPSNEQFF
TRBV11-2,TRBJ2-5,-,-,TGTGCCAGCACCCTGTCCATAGAAGAGACCCAGTACTTC,CASTLSIEETQYF
TRBV9,TRBJ1-4,TRBD1,-,TGTGCCAGCAGCGGAACAGGGGGCGCTTCTGAAAAACTGTTTTTT,CASSGTGGASEKLFF
TRBV5-1,TRBJ2-4,-,-,TGCGCCAGCAGCTTGGGCGGACAGCCACGAAGTCCCAACATTCAGTACTTC,CASSLGGQPRSPNIQYF
TRBV18,TRBJ1-1,-,-,TGTGCCAGCTCACCACTGAGGGACACTGAAGCTTTCTTT,CASSPLRDTEAFF
TRBV7-9,TRBJ2-3,TRBD2,-,TGTGCCAGCAGCTCACGCACGTCAGCGGGGGCCTTCACAGATACGCAGTATTTT,CASSSRTSAGAFTDTQYF
TRBV27,TRBJ1-2,-,-,TGTGCCAGCAGTATGGGAGGGGTGTATGGCTACACCTTC,CASSMGGVYGYTF
TRBV7-2,TRBJ2-1,-,-,TGTGCCAGCAGCTTAGAAGAGGGGAAGGACTACAATGAGCAGTTCTTC,CASSLEEGKDYNEQFF
TRBV7-9,TRBJ1-1,-,-,TGTGCCAGCAGCCGAATTAACATAAACACTGAAGCTTTCTTT,CASSRININTEAFF
TRBV14,TRBJ1-2,-,-,TGTGCCAGCAGCCAAAACGGGAACTATGGCTACACCTTC,CASSQNGNYGYTF
TRBV7-8,TRBJ1-4,TRBD1,-,TGTGCCAGCAGCCCCGGGACAGCGGTCGACATCGGGAAACTGTTTTTT,CASSPGTAVDIGKLFF
TRBV10-3,TRBJ2-5,-,once,TGTGCCATCAGTGAGTCGACTTCTCAAGAGACCCAGTACTTC,CAISESTSQETQYF
TRBV7-8,TRBJ2-5,TRBD2,-,TGTGCCAGCAGCAGAGGATTGGGAGCGGGGGAGGTGACCCAGTACTTC,CASSRGLGAGEVTQYF
TRBV5-1,TRBJ1-1,TRBD1,-,TGCGCCAGCAGCTTGGTGCAGGGGGCCGTGAACACTGAAGCTTTCTTT,CASSLVQGAVNTEAFF
TRBV3-1/TRBV3-2,TRBJ2-3,-,-,TGTGCCAGCGGGTCTAGCACAGATACGCAGTATTTT,CASGSSTDTQYF
TRBV5-5,TRBJ1-5,TRBD1,once,TGTGCCAGCAGCCCGTCCCGGGACAGGGGTCAGCCCCAGCATTTT,CASSPSRDRGQPQHF
TRBV19,TRBJ1-5,-,-,TGTGCCAGTAGTAGACAGCACTATAGCAATCAGCCCCAGCATTTT,CASSRQHYSNQPQHF
TRBV6-5,TRBJ2-1,-,-,TGTGCCAGCAGTTCCAACAGGGCCAGCTCCTACAATGAGCAGTTCTTC,CASSSNRASSYNEQFF
TRBV9,TRBJ1-3,-,-,TGTGCCAGCTCCCTGGGAGGAAACACCATATATTTT,CASSLGGNTIYF
TRBV6-5,TRBJ1-5,-,once,TGTGCCACCAAGGACGAGGTTGTTAGGCAGCCCCAGCATTTT,CATKDEVVRQPQHF
TRBV2,TRBJ1-2,-,-,TGTGCCAGCAGTGCGGGCAGCTATGGCTACACCTTC,CASSAGSYGYTF
TRBV6-5,TRBJ1-1,-,-,TGTGCCAGCAGGGAGCCAGGGAACGGGAACACTGAAGCTTTCTTT,CASREPGNGNTEAFF
TRBV3-1/TRBV3-2,TRBJ1-1,-,-,TGTGCCAGCAGCCTCGGGGTACTGAACACTGAAGCTTTCTTT,CASSLGVLNTEAFF
TRBV11-3,TRBJ2-3,TRBD1,-,TGTGCCAGCAGTTTTGGGACAGGACGCACAGATACGCAGTATTTT,CASSFGTGRTDTQYF
TRBV29-1,TRBJ1-1,TRBD1,-,TGCAGCGTCCAAATCCGGGGGAAGACAGGGGGGACTGAAGCTTTCTTT,CSVQIRGKTGGTEAFF
TRBV18,TRBJ2-7,TRBD1,-,TGTGCCAGCTCACAGCCGGGACAGCCCTACGAGCAGTACTTC,CASSQPGQPYEQYF
TRBV7-3,TRBJ1-3,-,-,TGTGCCAGCAGCTTTGGAAGATCCTCTGGAAACACCATATATTTT,CASSFGRSSGNTIYF
TRBV10-3,TRBJ1-5,-,few,TGTGCCATCAGTGAACAATTCAATCAGCCCCAGCATTTT,CAISEQFNQPQHF
TRBV5-4,TRBJ1-1,-,-,TGTGCCAGCAGCCAACAGGGAAACACTGAAGCTTTCTTT,CASSQQGNTEAFF
TRBV7-6,TRBJ1-2,TRBD1,-,TGTGCCAGCAGCAGAAAACAGGGGGCAAGAGGTGGCTACACCTTC,CASSRKQGARGGYTF
TRBV11-3,TRBJ1-6,TRBD1,-,TGTGCCAGCAGCCCATCAGGGGGCTATAATTCACCCCTCCACTTT,CASSPSGGYNSPLHF
TRBV5-1,TRBJ1-2,-,-,TGCGCCAGCAGCTTGGTTGGCCGGGCGGGCTATGGCTACACCTTC,CASSLVGRAGYGYTF
TRBV10-1,TRBJ2-1,-,-,TGCGCCAGCAGTAATCGGGGGAATGAGCAGTTCTTC,CASSNRGNEQFF
TRBV7-9,TRBJ1-3,-,-,TGTGCCAGCAGCTTAGTCAGTCTTCTTTTT,CASSLVSLLF
TRBV28,TRBJ2-3,-,-,TGTGCCAGCAGTCTACAGGGAAAGAGTACAGATACGCAGTATTTT,CASSLQGKSTDTQYF
TRBV30,TRBJ2-7,TRBD1,-,TGTGCCTGGAGGGACAGGGGAATTTCCTACGAGCAGTACTTC,CAWRDRGISYEQYF
TRBV11-2,TRBJ2-7,TRBD2,-,TGTGCCAGCAGCCCCCCCAGCGGGAGTTACGAGCAGTACTTC,CASSPPSGSYEQYF
TRBV28,TRBJ1-2,-,-,TGTGCCAGCAGACCCCCCCAATTCGGTGGGGGCTACACCTTC,CASRPPQFGGGYTF
TRBV29-1,TRBJ2-5,-,-,TGCAGCGTTGAAGGGCGGCTAGATAAAGAGACCCAGTACTTC,CSVEGRLDKETQYF
TRBV5-4,TRBJ1-5,-,-,TGTGCCAGCAGCTTGGACACTTCAGTGGCCCAGCCCCAGCATTTT,CASSLDTSVAQPQHF
TRBV11-2,TRBJ2-1,-,-,TGTGCCAGCAGCTTAGGGGTTTTCTACAATGAGCAGTTCTTC,CASSLGVFYNEQFF
TRBV11-2,TRBJ1-1,-,-,TGTGCCAGCAGCTTAACTGGGGTGACTGAAGCTTTCTTT,CASSLTGVTEAFF
TRBV24-1,TRBJ2-5,TRBD1,-,TGTGCCACCAGTGACTGGGGCCCCGGGACAGGGGGAGAGACCCAGTACTTC,CATSDWGPGTGGETQYF
TRBV7-2,TRBJ2-1,TRBD2,-,TGTGCCAGCAGTTACCGGGACTACCTATACAATGAGCAGTTCTTC,CASSYRDYLYNEQFF
TRBV27,TRBJ1-5,-,-,TGTGCCAGCAGTTTCGGGGGGTCTGGCAATCAGCCCCAGCATTTT,CASSFGGSGNQPQHF
TRBV4-1,TRBJ1-1,-,-,TGCGCCAGCAGCCAAGACTGGCCAGTCCCGGCTTTCTTT,CASSQDWPVPAFF
TRBV5-1,TRBJ2-1,-,-,TGCGCCAGCAGCGGAGACGGGTGGCGCCCGTTCTTC,CASSGDGWRPFF
TRBV28,TRBJ2-7,TRBD2,-,TGTGCCAGCAGCCCCCTAGCGGGAGGTTCCTACGAGCAGTACTTC,CASSPLAGGSYEQYF
TRBV19,TRBJ1-4,-,-,TGTGCCACCTCAGTGGGAGGATGGGATGAAAAACTGTTTTTT,CATSVGGWDEKLFF
TRBV2,TRBJ1-5,-,-,TGTGCCAGCAGTCTCCTCCCGGGAGGGAGTTCGCCCCAGCATTTT,CASSLLPGGSSPQHF
TRBV19,TRBJ2-1,-,-,TGTGCCAGTAGCACCTCCGACACCGACAATGAGCAGTTCTTC,CASSTSDTDNEQFF
TRBV6-5,TRBJ2-7,-,-,TGTGCCAGCAGTTACGATGGGCAGGGTGCTACCTACGAGCAGTACTTC,CASSYDGQGATYEQYF
TRBV12-3/TRBV12-4,TRBJ1-5,-,-,TGTGCCAGCAGTTTGGTTGATCAGCCCCAGCATTTT,CASSLVDQPQHF
TRBV19,TRBJ2-3,-,-,TGTGCCAGTAGTATAGCCCGGGGCCGGGGGGCTAGCACAGATACGCAGTATTTT,CASSIARGRGASTDTQYF
TRBV19,TRBJ2-1,-,-,TGTGCCAGTAGCCCAAGAGGGGGGGGCCTTTCGGGGACCTACAATGAGCAGTTCTTC,CASSPRGGGLSGTYNEQFF
TRBV5-6,TRBJ2-1,-,-,TGTGCCAGCAGCTTAGGTTCCTACAATGAGCAGTTCTTC,CASSLGSYNEQFF